In this sample, the clone carrying this T cell receptor beta chain turned up a few times. Its antigen is not identified. This specimen belongs to a study of CD8+CD57+ T cells in acquired aplastic anemia. As for the study in general: Sorted CD4+ and CD8+ cells gave an average of about 3 ug of DNA. Healthy donor CD4+ samples were sequenced to a depth that averaged roughly 10 million reads. Findings and limits, study-wide: It was found that almost 30 CD8+ CDR3 sequences were shared between patients and controls. CD8+ Simpson's diversity did not differ significantly between patients and controls.

Profiles of TCR beta VDJ and CDR3 were generated from a genomic DNA template. TCRdb re-called the reads with MiXCR, one entry per CDR3 protein. The table has around 230,000 distinct CDR3 sequences, over 60% seen once. Trimming left V 3 bases short and J 1 base short, with 9 bases between. The CDR3 has 14 amino acids. The germline gives CDR1 LNHDA, CDR2 SQIVND (reference sequence). Sequencing was performed on sorted CD4+, CD8+, or CD8+CD57+ T cells (not recorded which) from PBMCs. This clonotype originated in a human donor in good health. The rearrangement uses TRBV19 and TRBJ2-5, with D unclear. CDR3 region: CASSILLFQETQYF. The CDR3 DNA sequence: TGTGCCAGTAGTATCTTACTCTTCCAAGAGACCCAGTACTTC.